This entry lists 6 T cell receptor beta chains sequenced from one sample in a study of beta chain features in type 1 diabetes. Expressed TCRB transcripts got sequenced, as all isolated RNA was reverse transcribed. TCRdb's table, derived via immunoSEQ multiplex PCR, lists solely in-frame clones and lacks some. The sample carries 120,000 to 150,000 clones, 10% to 15% recorded once. Study-wide points: Patients with Type 1 diabetes showed moderately but significantly shorter TCRB CDR3s in all four CD4+ subsets.

The antigens of these receptors remain unknown. The source material was central memory CD4+ T cells from blood. The receptor source for this set is a man aged 18 to 35 with type 1 diabetes.

A word on this clone: It may be a read error: a sequence one base away is much more abundant. CDR3 bases: TGTGCCAACAGCTACAACTCCGGGACTAGCGATGAGCAGTTCTTC. This gives the protein CANSYNSGTSDEQFF. The chain carries TRBV11-1 and TRBJ2-1; 10 positions match TRBD2. Germline V gives CDR1 SGHAT, CDR2 FQDESV (reference sequence). The CDR3 has 15 amino acids.

In this sample, this clone turned up many times. J is TRBJ2-3 and V is TRBV5-1, with 7 bases fitting TRBD1. After removal of 6 bases from V and 1 base from J, the junction contained 8 bases not matched to a gene. The CDR3 loop spans 15 amino acids. Germline CDR1 SGHRS, CDR2 YFSETQ. CDR3 amino acids: CASNPTGIGTDTQYF. Here the CDR3 DNA reads TGCGCCAGCAACCCGACAGGGATCGGCACAGATACGCAGTATTTT.

This clone was counted only a few times. The junction departs from the called germline gene at one end, perhaps through a read error. The chain recombines TRBV20-1 with TRBJ1-1; possible D gene TRBD1, 6 bases. Germline values: CDR1 DFQATT, CDR2 SNEGSKA (reference sequence). The CDR3 covers 11 residues. This CDR3 is CSARARQEGIF. The CDR3 bases are TGCAGTGCTAGAGCAAGACAGGAGGGCATCTTT.

This clone turned up a few times. The rearrangement joins TRBV9 to TRBJ2-1, with D tentatively TRBD1 (5 bases). Between the trimmed V and J ends, which lost 1 base and 5 bases, there was a span of 13 bases. CDR1 and CDR2 from the germline V gene are SGDLS and YYNGEE. The CDR3 totals 15 residues. The CDR3 nucleotides read TGTGCCAGCAGCGTACAAGGGGCCGACAACAATGAGCAGTTCTTC. Its translation is CASSVQGADNNEQFF.

This clone was recorded a few times. Relative to the germline gene, one junction end is altered; a read error may explain this. The rearrangement joins TRBV7-7 to TRBJ2-7, with TRBD2 as a possible D gene (5 bases). Germline assignment: CDR1 SSHAT and CDR2 FNYEAQ (reference sequence). This CDR3 spans 14 amino acids. CDR3 sequence: CASSLALSADEQYF. CDR3 bases: TGTGCTAGCAGCTTAGCGCTATCTGCAGACGAGCAGTACTTC.

This clone was found a few times. The CDR3 spells CASSVDQTTEAFF. The DNA for the CDR3 is TGTGCCAGCAGCGTAGACCAGACCACTGAAGCTTTCTTT. The J gene is TRBJ1-1, the V gene TRBV9; the D is unclear. The germline V gene has CDR1 SGDLS and CDR2 YYNGEE. Trimming pared 0 bases from V and 4 bases from J, leaving 7 bases between. The CDR3 has 13 residues.